This T cell receptor (beta chain) was recovered during a study of blood T cell repertoires in COVID-19. Study overall: The samples span acute and convalescent COVID-19 from the United States, Italy and Spain. T cells, B-cell-depleted T cells, or PBMCs provided the cDNA or gDNA that served as material.

This CDR3 has 15 residues. V shed 4 bases and J 5 bases; nucleotides not matched to a gene: 9. The V gene's germline CDR1 is SGHNT and CDR2 YYREEE (reference sequence). Per the authors' pipeline: Counts of nucleated cells, estimated from reference gene primer amplification, were obtained. Only in-frame clones appear in the TCRdb table, and some are missing; sequencing was by immunoSEQ multiplex PCR. That table furnishes V, J and clone size, whereas the DNA furnished D and trimming. The sample comprises about 120,000 clones, about four fifths of which are singletons, and 2% to 2.5% rests with the top ten.

The clonotype was recovered from a man between 65 and 80 years old with acute or convalescent COVID-19. This chain joins TRBV5-4 and TRBJ1-5; 7 bases agree with TRBD1. Sequenced sample: peripheral blood. DNA for the CDR3: TGTGCCAGCAGCCGAAATGGACAGGCCGATCAGCCCCAGCATTTT. Amino acid sequence: CASSRNGQADQPQHF.